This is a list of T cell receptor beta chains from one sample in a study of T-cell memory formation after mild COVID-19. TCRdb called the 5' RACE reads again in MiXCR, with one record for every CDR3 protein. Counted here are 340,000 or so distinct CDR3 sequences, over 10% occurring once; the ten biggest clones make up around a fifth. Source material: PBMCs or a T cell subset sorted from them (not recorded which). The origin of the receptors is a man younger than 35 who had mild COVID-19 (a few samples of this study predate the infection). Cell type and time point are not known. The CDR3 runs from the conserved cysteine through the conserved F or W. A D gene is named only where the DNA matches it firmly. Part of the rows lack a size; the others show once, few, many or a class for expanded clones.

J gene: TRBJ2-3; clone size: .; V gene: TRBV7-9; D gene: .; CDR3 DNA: TGTGCCAGCAGCTCCGGACCAGGGACTGGCAAAGATACGCAGTATTTT; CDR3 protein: CASSSGPGTGKDTQYF
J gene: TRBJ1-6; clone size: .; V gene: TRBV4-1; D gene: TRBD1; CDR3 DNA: TGCGCCAGCAGCCAAGACCCACGGACAGGCTCACCCCTCCACTTT; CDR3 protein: CASSQDPRTGSPLHF
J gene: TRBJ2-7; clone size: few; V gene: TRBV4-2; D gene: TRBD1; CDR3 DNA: TGTGCCAGCAGCCAAGACCGGGACAGCTACGAGCAGTACTTC; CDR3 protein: CASSQDRDSYEQYF
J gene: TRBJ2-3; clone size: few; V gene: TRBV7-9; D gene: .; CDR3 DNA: TGTGCCAGCAGGAAGCAGACGGCGGATACGCAGTATTTT; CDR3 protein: CASRKQTADTQYF
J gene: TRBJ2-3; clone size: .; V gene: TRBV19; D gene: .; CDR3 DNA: TGTGCCAGTACGGGGAGCTATAATACGCAGTATTTT; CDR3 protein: CASTGSYNTQYF
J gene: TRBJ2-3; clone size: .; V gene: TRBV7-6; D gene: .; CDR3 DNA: TGTGCCAGCAGCTTAGATTGGGGTGCCACAGATACGCAGTATTTT; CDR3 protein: CASSLDWGATDTQYF
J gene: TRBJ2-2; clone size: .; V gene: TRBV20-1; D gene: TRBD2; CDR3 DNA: TGCAGTGCTAGACGCGGGGGGAGTGGCACCGGGGAGCTGTTTTTT; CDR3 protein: CSARRGGSGTGELFF
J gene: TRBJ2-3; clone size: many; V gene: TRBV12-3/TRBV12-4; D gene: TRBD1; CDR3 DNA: TGTGCCAGCAGTTTAGGAGGGGGCGTGAGAACGCAGTATTTT; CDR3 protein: CASSLGGGVRTQYF
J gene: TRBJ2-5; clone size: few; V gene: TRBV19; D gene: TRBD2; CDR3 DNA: TGTGCCACCAAACCCCAGGCGGGGGGGTACGAGACCCAGTACTTC; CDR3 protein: CATKPQAGGYETQYF
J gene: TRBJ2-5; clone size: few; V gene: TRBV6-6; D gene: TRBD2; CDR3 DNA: TGTGCCAGCAGTAACCCGGGACTAAGGCAAGAGACCCAGTACTTC; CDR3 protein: CASSNPGLRQETQYF
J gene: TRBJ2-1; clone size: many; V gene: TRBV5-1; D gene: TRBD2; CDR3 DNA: TGCGCCAGCAGCCCTAGCGGGGGCGACCTAGGGTTCTTC; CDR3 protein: CASSPSGGDLGFF
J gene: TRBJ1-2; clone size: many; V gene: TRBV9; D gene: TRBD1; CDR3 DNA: TGTGCCAGCAGCCCATGGACAGGGACGATGAACTATGGCTACACCTTC; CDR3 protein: CASSPWTGTMNYGYTF
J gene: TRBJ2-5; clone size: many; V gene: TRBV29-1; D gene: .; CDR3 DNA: TGCAGCGCCAGGAGGAAAGAGACCCAGTACTTC; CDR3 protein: CSARRKETQYF